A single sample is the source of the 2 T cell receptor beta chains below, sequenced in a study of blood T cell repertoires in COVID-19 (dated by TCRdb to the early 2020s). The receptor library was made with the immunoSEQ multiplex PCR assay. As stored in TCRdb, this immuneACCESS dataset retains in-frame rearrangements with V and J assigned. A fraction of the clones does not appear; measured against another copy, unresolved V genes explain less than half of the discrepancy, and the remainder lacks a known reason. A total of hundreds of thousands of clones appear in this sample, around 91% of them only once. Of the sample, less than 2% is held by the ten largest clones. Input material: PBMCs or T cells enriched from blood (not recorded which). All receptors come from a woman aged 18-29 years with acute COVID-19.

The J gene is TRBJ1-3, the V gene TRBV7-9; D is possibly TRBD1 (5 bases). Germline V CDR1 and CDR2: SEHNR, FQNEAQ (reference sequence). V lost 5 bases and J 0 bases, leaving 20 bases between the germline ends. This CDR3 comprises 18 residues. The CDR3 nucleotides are TGTGCCAGCAGCCCATTCACCTGGGGGGTTTCCTCTGGAAACACCATATATTTT. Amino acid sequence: CASSPFTWGVSSGNTIYF. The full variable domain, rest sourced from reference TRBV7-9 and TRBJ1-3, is DTGVSQNPRHKITKRGQNVTFRCDPISEHNRLYWYRQTLGQGPEFLTYFQNEAQLEKSRLLSDRFSAERPKGSFSTLEIQRTEQGDSAMYLCASSPFTWGVSSGNTIYFGEGSWLTVV.

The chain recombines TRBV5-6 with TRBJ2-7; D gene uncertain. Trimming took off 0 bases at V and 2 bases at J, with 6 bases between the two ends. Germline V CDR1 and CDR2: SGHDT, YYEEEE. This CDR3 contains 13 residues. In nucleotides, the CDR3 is TGTGCCAGCAGCTTGGCCGTTACCTACGAGCAGTACTTC. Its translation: CASSLAVTYEQYF.